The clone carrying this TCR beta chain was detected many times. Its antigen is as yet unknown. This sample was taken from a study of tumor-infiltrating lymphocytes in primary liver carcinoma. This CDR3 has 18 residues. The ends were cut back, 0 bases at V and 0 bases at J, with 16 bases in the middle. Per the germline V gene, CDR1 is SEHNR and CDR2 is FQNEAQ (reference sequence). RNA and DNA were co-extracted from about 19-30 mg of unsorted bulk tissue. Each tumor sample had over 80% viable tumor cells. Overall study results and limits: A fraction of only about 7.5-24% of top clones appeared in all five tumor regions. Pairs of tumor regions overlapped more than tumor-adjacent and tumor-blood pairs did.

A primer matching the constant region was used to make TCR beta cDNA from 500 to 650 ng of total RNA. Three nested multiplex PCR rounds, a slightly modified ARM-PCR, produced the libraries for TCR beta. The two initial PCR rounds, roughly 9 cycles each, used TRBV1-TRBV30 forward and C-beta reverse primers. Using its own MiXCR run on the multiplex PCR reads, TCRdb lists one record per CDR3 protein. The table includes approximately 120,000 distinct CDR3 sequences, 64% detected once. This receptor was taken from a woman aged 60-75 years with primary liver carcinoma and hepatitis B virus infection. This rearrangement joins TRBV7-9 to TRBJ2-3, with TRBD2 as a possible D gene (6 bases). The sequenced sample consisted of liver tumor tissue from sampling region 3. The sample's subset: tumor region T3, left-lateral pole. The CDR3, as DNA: TGTGCCAGCAGCTTAGCGTTTCAGTCAGGGACTAGCACAGATACGCAGTATTTT. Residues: CASSLAFQSGTSTDTQYF.